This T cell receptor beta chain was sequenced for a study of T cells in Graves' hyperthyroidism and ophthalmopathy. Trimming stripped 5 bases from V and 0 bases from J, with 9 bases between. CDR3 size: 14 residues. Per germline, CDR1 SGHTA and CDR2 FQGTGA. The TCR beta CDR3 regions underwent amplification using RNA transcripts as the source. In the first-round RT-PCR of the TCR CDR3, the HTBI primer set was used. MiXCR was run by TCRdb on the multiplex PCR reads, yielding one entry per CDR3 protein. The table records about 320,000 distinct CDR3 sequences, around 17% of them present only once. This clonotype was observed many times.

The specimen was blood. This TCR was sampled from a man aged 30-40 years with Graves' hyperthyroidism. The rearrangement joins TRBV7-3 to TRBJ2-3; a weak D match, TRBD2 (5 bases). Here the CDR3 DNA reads TGTGCCAGCAGCCCGGAGGCGAGCACAGATACGCAGTATTTT. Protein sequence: CASSPEASTDTQYF. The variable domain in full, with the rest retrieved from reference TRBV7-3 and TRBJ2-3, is GAGVSQTPSNKVTEKGKYVELRCDPISGHTALYWYRQSLGQGPEFLIYFQGTGAADDSGLPNDRFFAVRPEGSVSTLKIQRTERGDSAVYLCASSPEASTDTQYFGPGTRLTVL.